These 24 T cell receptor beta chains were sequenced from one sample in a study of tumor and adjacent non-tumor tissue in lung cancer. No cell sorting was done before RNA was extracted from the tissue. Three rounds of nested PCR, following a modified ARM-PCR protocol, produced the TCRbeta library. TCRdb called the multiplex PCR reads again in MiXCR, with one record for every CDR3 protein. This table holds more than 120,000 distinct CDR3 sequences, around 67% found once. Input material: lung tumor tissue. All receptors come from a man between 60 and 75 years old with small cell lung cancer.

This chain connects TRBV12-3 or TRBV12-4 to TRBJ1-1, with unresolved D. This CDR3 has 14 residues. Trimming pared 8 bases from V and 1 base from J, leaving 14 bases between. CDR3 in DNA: TGTGCCAGCCGGATTCAAAGAGGGAACACTGAAGCTTTCTTT. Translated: CASRIQRGNTEAFF.

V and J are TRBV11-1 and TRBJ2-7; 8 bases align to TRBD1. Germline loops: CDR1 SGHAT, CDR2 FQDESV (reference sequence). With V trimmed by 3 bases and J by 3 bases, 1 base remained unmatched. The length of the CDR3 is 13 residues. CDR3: CASSLDRDYEQYV. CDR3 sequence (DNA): TGTGCCAGCAGCTTGGACAGGGACTACGAGCAGTACGTC.

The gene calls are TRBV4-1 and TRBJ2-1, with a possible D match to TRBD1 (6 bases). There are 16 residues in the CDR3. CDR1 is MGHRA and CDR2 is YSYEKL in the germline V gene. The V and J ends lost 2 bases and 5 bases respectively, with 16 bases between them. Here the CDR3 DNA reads TGCGCCAGCAGCCAACGTAGGCGGCAGGGGCACAATGAGCAGTTCTTC. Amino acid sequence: CASSQRRRQGHNEQFF.

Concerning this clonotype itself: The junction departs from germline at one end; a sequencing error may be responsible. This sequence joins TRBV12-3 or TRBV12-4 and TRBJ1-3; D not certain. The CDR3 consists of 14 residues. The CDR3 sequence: CASSLRYFGNTIYF. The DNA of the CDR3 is TGTGCCAGCAGTTTACGGTACTTTGGAAACACTATATATTTT.

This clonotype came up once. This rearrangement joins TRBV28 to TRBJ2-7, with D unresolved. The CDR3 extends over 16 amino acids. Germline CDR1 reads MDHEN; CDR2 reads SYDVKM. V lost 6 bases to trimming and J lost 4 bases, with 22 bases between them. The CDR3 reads CASSSSLARVYYEQYF. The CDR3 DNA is TGTGCCAGCAGCTCCTCGCTGGCGAGAGTTTATTACGAGCAGTACTTC.

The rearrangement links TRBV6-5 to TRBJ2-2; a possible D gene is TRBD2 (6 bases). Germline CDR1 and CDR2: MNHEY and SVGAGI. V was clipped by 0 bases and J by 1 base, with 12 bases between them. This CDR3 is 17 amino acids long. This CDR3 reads CASSYSQGLRNTGELFF. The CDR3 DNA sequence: TGTGCCAGCAGTTACTCGCAGGGACTGCGGAACACCGGGGAGCTGTTTTTT.

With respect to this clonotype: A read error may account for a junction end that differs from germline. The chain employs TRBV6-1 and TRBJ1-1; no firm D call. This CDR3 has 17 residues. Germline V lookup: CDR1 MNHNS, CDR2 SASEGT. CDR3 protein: CASSESEAGYMNIEAFF. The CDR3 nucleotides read TGTGCCAGCAGTGAATCGGAAGCGGGCTACATGAACATTGAAGCTTTCTTC.

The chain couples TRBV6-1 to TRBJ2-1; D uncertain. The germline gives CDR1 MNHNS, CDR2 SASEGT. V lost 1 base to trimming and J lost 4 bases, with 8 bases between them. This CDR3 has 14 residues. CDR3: CASSEGWVYNEQFF. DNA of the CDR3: TGTGCCAGCAGTGAAGGTTGGGTATACAATGAGCAGTTCTTC.

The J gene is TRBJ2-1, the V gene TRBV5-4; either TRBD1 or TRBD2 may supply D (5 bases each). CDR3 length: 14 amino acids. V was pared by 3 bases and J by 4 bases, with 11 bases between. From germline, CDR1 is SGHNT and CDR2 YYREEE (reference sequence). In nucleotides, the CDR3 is TGTGCCAGCAGCTCCGGGACGCCTTACAATGAGCAGTTCTTC. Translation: CASSSGTPYNEQFF.

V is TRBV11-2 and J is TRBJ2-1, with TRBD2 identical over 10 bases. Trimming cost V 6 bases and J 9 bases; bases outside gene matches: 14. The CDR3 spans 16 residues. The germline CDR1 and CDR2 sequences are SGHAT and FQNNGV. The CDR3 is CASSLRLAGAYPEQFF. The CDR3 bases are TGTGCCAGCAGTTTAAGACTAGCGGGCGCCTACCCTGAGCAGTTCTTC. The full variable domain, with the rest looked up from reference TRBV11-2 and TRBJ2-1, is EAGVAQSPRYKIIEKRQSVAFWCNPISGHATLYWYQQILGQGPKLLIQFQNNGVVDDSQLPKDRFSAERLKGVDSTLKIQPAKLEDSAVYLCASSLRLAGAYPEQFFGPGTRLTVL.

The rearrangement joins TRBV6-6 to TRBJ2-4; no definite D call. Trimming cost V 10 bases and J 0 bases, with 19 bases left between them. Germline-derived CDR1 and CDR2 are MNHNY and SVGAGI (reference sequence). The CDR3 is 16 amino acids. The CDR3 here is CANSTPALVAKNIQYF. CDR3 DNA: TGTGCCAACAGCACACCCGCATTAGTAGCCAAAAACATTCAGTACTTC.

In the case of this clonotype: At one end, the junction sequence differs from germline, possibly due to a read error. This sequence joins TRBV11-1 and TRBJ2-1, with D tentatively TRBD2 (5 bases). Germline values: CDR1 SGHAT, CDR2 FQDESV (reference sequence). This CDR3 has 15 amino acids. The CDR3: CAGSPRRGRRNEQFF. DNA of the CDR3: TGTGCCGGCAGCCCACGACGGGGTCGTCGCAATGAGCAGTTCTTC.

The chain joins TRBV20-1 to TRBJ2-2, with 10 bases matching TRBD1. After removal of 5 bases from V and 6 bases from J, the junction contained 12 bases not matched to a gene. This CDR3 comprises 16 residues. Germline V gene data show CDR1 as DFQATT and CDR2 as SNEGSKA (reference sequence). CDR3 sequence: CSAASGQGRVAGELFF. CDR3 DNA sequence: TGCAGTGCTGCTTCGGGACAGGGGCGGGTCGCCGGGGAGCTGTTTTTT.

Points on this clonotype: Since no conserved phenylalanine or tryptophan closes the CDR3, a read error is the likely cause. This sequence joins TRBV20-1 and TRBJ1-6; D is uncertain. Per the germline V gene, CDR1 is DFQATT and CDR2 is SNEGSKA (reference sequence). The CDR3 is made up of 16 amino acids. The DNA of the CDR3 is TGCAGTGCTAGAGATTACCGCCTCGCCCATAAATCACCCCTCCACTAT. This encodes CSARDYRLAHKSPLHY.

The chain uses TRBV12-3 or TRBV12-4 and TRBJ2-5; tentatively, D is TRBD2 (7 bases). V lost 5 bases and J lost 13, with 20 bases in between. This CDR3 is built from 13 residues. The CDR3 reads CASSRTGGGHPYF. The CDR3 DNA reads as TGTGCCAGCAGTCGCACAGGCGGGGGACACCCGTACTTC.

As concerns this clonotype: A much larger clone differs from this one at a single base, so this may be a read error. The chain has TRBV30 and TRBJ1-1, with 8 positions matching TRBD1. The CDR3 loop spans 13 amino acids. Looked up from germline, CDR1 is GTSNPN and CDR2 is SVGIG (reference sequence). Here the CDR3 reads CSWYRGVGTEAFF. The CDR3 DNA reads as TGTTCCTGGTACAGGGGGGTAGGCACTGAAGCTTTCTTT.

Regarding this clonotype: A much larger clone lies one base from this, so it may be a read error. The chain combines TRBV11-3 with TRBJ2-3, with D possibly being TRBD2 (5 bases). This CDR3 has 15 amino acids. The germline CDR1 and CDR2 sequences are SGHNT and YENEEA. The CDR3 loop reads CASSLDGELGNTRYF. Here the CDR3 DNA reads TGTGCCAGCAGCTTAGATGGGGAGCTCGGGAATACGCGGTATTTT.

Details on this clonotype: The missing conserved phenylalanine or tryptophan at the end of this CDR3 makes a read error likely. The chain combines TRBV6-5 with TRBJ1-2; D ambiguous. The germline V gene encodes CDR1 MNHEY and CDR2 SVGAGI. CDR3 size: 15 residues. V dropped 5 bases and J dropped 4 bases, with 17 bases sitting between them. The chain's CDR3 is CASSLQTVTIYGYTL. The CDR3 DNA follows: TGTGCCAGCAGTCTGCAAACCGTGACAATCTATGGCTACACCCTC.

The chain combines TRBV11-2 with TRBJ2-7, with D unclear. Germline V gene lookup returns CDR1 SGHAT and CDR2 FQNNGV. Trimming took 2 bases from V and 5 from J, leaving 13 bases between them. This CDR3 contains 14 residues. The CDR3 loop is CASSLTLWNDEQYF. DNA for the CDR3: TGTGCCAGCAGCTTAACCCTTTGGAACGACGAGCAGTACTTC.

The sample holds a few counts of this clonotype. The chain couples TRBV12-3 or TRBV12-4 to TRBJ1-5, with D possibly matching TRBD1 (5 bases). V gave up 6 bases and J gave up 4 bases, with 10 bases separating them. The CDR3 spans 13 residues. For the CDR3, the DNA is TGTGCCAGCAGGGAACAGGAGAATCAGCCCCAGCATTTT. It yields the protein CASREQENQPQHF.

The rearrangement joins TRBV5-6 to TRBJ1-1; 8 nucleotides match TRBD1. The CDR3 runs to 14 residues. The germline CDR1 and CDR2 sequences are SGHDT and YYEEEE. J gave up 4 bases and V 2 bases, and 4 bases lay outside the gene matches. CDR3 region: CASSLSGGGTEAFF. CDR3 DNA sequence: TGTGCCAGCAGCTTATCAGGGGGCGGCACTGAAGCTTTCTTT.

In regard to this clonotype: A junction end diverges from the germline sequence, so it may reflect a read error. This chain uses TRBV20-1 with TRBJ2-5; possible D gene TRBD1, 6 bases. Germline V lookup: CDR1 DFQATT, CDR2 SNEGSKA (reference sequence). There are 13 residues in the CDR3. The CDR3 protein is CGARKTGTETQYF. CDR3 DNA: TGCGGTGCTAGAAAGACAGGTACGGAGACCCAGTACTTC.

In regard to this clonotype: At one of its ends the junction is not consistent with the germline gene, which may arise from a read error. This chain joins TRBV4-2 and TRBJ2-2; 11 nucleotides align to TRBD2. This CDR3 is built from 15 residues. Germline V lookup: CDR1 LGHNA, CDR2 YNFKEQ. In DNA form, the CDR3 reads TGTGCGAGCAAACTAGCGGGAGATGATGGCGTGGGGCTGTTTTTT. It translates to CASKLAGDDGVGLFF.

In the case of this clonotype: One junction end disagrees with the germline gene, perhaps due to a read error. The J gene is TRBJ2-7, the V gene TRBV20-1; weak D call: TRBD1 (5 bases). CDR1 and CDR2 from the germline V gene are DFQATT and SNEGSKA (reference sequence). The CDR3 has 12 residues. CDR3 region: CSPRDLQGEQDF. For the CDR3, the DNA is TGCAGTCCTAGAGATCTCCAGGGCGAGCAGGACTTC.